The 10 T cell receptor beta chains below were found in one sample sequenced in a study of blood T cells in healthy people across ages. A J-beta primer mix and a sample-barcoded 5' primer were used in a second PCR of about 6 to 12 cycles. TCRdb reprocessed the 5' RACE reads via MiXCR and lists one record per CDR3 protein. This table holds over a million distinct CDR3 sequences, roughly a quarter found once. The same data also contributed to another study, on T cells of mothers and their children.

Sequencing was performed on blood. The receptors here all came from a girl aged 2-10 years in good health.

This clonotype was detected only a few times. The chain recombines TRBV6-1 with TRBJ2-7; D is possibly TRBD1 (6 bases). The CDR3 sequence is 13 residues long. CDR1 is MNHNS and CDR2 is SASEGT in the germline V gene. Trimming removed 3 bases from V and 3 bases from J, with 9 bases in between. The CDR3 DNA follows: TGTGCCAGCAGTGAGGACAGCTACTACGAGCAGTACTTC. Protein product: CASSEDSYYEQYF.

The J gene is TRBJ2-5, the V gene TRBV20-1, with D hard to call. The DNA end lines up better with TRBJ2-7; the J call may be wrong. There are 11 residues in the CDR3. Germline assignment: CDR1 DFQATT and CDR2 SNEGSKA (reference sequence). The CDR3 spells CSARLINEQYF. CDR3 in DNA: TGCAGTGCTCGACTTATAAACGAGCAGTACTTC.

This clonotype was seen only a few times. V gene TRBV7-2 combines with J gene TRBJ2-7, with D perhaps matching TRBD1 (6 bases). In germline, CDR1 is SGHTA, CDR2 FQGNSA. The CDR3 has 14 amino acids. V gave up 4 bases and J gave up 3 bases, with 13 bases separating them. Here the CDR3 reads CASSSPTGFYEQYF. The CDR3 nucleotides read TGTGCCAGCAGCTCTCCGACAGGCTTCTACGAGCAGTACTTC.

This clonotype has a handful of counts. The chain combines TRBV29-1 with TRBJ2-1; TRBD2 matches at 7 bases. There are 13 residues in the CDR3. J was trimmed by 9 bases and V by 6 bases; bases with no gene match: 11. The germline CDR1 and CDR2 sequences are SQVTM and ANQGSEA. CDR3 sequence reads: CSVLTSGRAEQFF. The CDR3 nucleotides read TGCAGCGTATTAACTAGTGGGAGGGCTGAGCAGTTCTTC.

The rearrangement links TRBV10-3 to TRBJ2-5; weak D call: TRBD2 (5 bases). Germline loops: CDR1 ENHRY, CDR2 SYGVKD. This CDR3 has 16 residues. In DNA form, the CDR3 reads TGTGCTGTATCTGGGAGACATTTAATCCCGCAAGAGACCCAGTACTTC. Protein sequence: CAVSGRHLIPQETQYF.

This clonotype turned up a few times. One junction end does not reproduce the germline sequence, and a read error may be involved. This chain links TRBV6-5 with TRBJ2-1; D remains ambiguous. Germline V gene sequence: CDR1 MNHEY, CDR2 SVGAGI. The length of the CDR3 is 14 residues. The DNA of the CDR3 is TGTGCCAGCAGTTTCCCCCCACCGGGCAATGAGCAGCTCTTC. Protein: CASSFPPPGNEQLF.

The gene calls are TRBV4-1 and TRBJ1-1; D is unclear. Deletions cut 6 bases from V and 1 base from J, with 6 bases between. There are 12 residues in the CDR3. Per germline, CDR1 MGHRA and CDR2 YSYEKL. In DNA form, the CDR3 reads TGCGCCAGCAGGCGATCGAACACTGAAGCTTTCTTT. Translation gives CASRRSNTEAFF.

As for this clonotype: One junction end does not reproduce the germline sequence, and a read error may be involved. CDR3 in DNA: TGTGCCAGCAGTGTTCTGGTTCAGGGTCGGTACTTC. Protein product: CASSVLVQGRYF. The rearrangement links TRBV2 to TRBJ2-1; maybe TRBD1 (5 bases). The CDR3 totals 12 residues. Germline V gene lookup returns CDR1 SNHLY and CDR2 FYNNEI.

J is TRBJ2-5 and V is TRBV5-1; TRBD2 aligns across 9 bases. The CDR3 runs to 16 residues. Looked up from germline, CDR1 is SGHRS and CDR2 is YFSETQ. Trimming at V came to 4 bases and at J to 2 bases, leaving 9 bases not matched to a gene. CDR3 sequence (DNA): TGCGCCAGCAGCCTGATACGCGGGGGGGGTCAAGAGACCCAGTACTTC. Protein sequence: CASSLIRGGGQETQYF. Full variable domain (missing parts from reference TRBV5-1 and TRBJ2-5): KAGVTQTPRYLIKTRGQQVTLSCSPISGHRSVSWYQQTPGQGLQFLFEYFSETQRNKGNFPGRFSGRQFSNSRSEMNVSTLELGDSALYLCASSLIRGGGQETQYFGPGTRLLVL.

This clonotype showed up just a few times. This chain connects TRBV6-5 to TRBJ1-1, with TRBD1 matching 8 bases. With 6 bases clipped from V and 4 bases from J, the junction kept 10 bases outside the gene matches. CDR1 is MNHEY, CDR2 SVGAGI, per germline. The CDR3 is made up of 15 amino acids. CDR3 DNA sequence: TGTGCCAGCAGCCTAATCCCCGGACAGGGCACTGAAGCTTTCTTT. Amino acid sequence: CASSLIPGQGTEAFF.